Sequencing of this T cell receptor (beta chain) was carried out in a study of T cells expressing NK-cell markers (dated by TCRdb to the early 2020s). Some background on the complete study: Seven or eight donors provided sorted CD3+CD56+NKG2C+, CD3+CD56+NKG2C- and CD3+CD56-NKG2C+ T-cell subsets, whose TCR beta-chain repertoires were profiled. All eight donors whose samples were sequenced were randomly selected healthy volunteers, three of them men and five women. Among the eight sequenced donors, seven were HCMV-seropositive and one was HCMV-seronegative. Sequencing of the libraries produced 2 x 150 bp reads on Illumina HiSeq 2000/2500, MiSeq or NextSeq. Summary of the overall study and its limitations: It remained unclear whether the expanded NKG2C-expressing T cell clones were specific for HCMV antigens. Those dominant clonotypes were again the most abundant among CD3+CD56-NKG2C+ cells in a few donors, at about 25-65%. In six donors, the dominant CD3+CD56+NKG2C+ clonotypes were among the top 10 CD8+ clonotypes and accounted for roughly 1.0-8% of CD8+ T cells.

From the cysteine through the phenylalanine, the CDR3 covers 16 amino acids. Only the protein is on record. The germline V gene gives CDR1 as MGHRA and CDR2 as YSYEKL. The data were produced on an Illumina HiSeq 2000. 5'RACE template switching, by which a universal primer site and unique molecular identifiers were added, was used to make TCR beta cDNA libraries. cDNA synthesis was primed from the TCR beta constant segment and was followed by two successive PCR amplification steps. From the authors' description of their analysis: MIGEC was used to demultiplex reads and group the reads by UMI, and MiTCR was used to assemble and quantify clonotypes. To remove erroneous sequences, TCR cDNA sequences were retained only when supported by two or more reads. Downstream repertoire analysis used the tcR package, and clonotypes were matched across fractions by CDR3 nucleotide sequence plus V segment. VDJmatch was used to annotate antigen specificity against VDJdb, with one amino acid substitution allowed in CDR3. TCRdb reanalyzed the reads, keeping one entry per CDR3 protein sequence and omitting DNA. TCRdb's processing, not the authors' own work, is the source of the V and J calls. The sample table gives 200,000 to 300,000 distinct CDR3 sequences. Clones ranked in the top ten supply around 4.2% of the sample.

A commercial ELISA kit detecting HCMV-specific IgG in serum was used to determine HCMV serostatus. Peripheral blood mononuclear cells were isolated from blood by Ficoll density gradient centrifugation. As for this clonotype: Its antigen has not been determined.

Sequencing used blood T cells: a sorted CD56 or NKG2C T cell subset, CD4+ or CD8+ T cells, or bulk PBMC T cells (not recorded which). The receptor was isolated from a woman aged 18-69 years in good health. The chain is assembled from TRBV4-1 and TRBJ2-3. The CDR3 sequence is CASSQDVAGARDTQYF.